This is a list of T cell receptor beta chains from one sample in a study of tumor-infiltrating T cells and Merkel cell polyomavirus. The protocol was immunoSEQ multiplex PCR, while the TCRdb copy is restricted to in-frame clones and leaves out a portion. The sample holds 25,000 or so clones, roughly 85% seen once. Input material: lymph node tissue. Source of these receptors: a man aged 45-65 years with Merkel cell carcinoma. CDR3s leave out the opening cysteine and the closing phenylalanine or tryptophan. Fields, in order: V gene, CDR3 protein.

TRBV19 ASRTTSTTYNEQF
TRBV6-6 ASSPLGLANEQF
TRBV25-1 ASSKPGQGAGSTEAF
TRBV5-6 ASSLRQGSNTGELF
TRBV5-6 ASIQSGAHQETQY
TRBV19 ASSIDSGPRYTDTQY
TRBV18 ATQPGATDTQY
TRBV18 ASSPPTPNYGYT
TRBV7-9 ASSSGLAALRWDTQY
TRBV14 ASSQDSVYEQY
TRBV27 ASSFVGRGIGSPLH
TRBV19 ASSLTGSGNIQY
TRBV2 ASSEMQGQGYGYT
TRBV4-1 ASSQAGRVFYYEQY
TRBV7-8 ASSITGGTETQY
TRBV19 ASSRQGNEQF
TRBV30 AWSVTAGEQF
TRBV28 ASSFSGGGNEKLF
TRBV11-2 ASSSDRGYEQY
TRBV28 ASTVAGGPVQETQY
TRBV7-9 ASSYPQGAPGNTIY
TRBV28 ASSLSGRDTPENEQF
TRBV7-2 ASSSWGHSYEQY